The source of this TCR beta chain is a study of human CD8 memory T cell subsets. Whole-study results and caveats: For this study, sequencing was restricted to the T cell receptor beta chains only.

Considering frequency, this clonotype is medium-sized. The antigen remains unidentified. CDR1 and CDR2 (germline): MNHEY, SVGAGI. The CDR3 consists of 14 residues. TCR beta was sequenced from UMI-tagged 5' RACE libraries. TCRdb reanalyzed the 5' RACE reads, giving one entry per CDR3 protein sequence and no DNA. Its clone listing holds thousands of distinct CDR3 sequences. The J gene is TRBJ2-7, the V gene TRBV6-5. The source is a human donor in good health. The material sequenced was CD8+ effector memory T cells (TEM) sorted from PBMCs. The sample's subset: effector memory CD8 T cells, CCR7- CD45RO+ CD95+. This CDR3 is CASSYSSIGGEQYF.